Listed here are 26 T cell receptor beta chains from one sample, sequenced in a study of blood T cell repertoires in COVID-19. TCRdb's copy holds only in-frame clones and misses some; the assay was immunoSEQ multiplex PCR. The sample yields approximately 220,000 clones, about four fifths seen once. Sample: PBMCs or T cells enriched from blood (not recorded which). Every receptor here comes from a woman aged 50 to 65 who had been exposed to COVID-19.

The DNA for the CDR3 is TGCGCCAGCAAGGGACAGGGATACGGAAACACCATATATTTT. Its translation is CASKGQGYGNTIYF. The chain recombines TRBV5-1 with TRBJ1-3; 9 bases agree with TRBD1. Losses at the gene ends were 6 bases for V and 4 bases for J; bases not matched to a gene: 5. CDR3 length: 14 residues. The germline gives CDR1 SGHRS, CDR2 YFSETQ. Using reference TRBV5-1 and TRBJ1-3 for the parts outside the CDR3, the full variable domain is KAGVTQTPRYLIKTRGQQVTLSCSPISGHRSVSWYQQTPGQGLQFLFEYFSETQRNKGNFPGRFSGRQFSNSRSEMNVSTLELGDSALYLCASKGQGYGNTIYFGEGSWLTVV.

The chain links TRBV28 to TRBJ1-1, with D possibly being TRBD1 (6 bases). This CDR3 spans 14 amino acids. CDR1 is MDHEN, CDR2 SYDVKM, per germline. V was cut by 6 bases and J by 1 base, with 12 bases left in between. CDR3 sequence reads: CASSSKDRNTEAFF. The CDR3 DNA follows: TGTGCCAGCAGCTCAAAGGACAGGAACACTGAAGCTTTCTTT. Full variable domain (rest looked up from reference TRBV28 and TRBJ1-1): DVKVTQSSRYLVKRTGEKVFLECVQDMDHENMFWYRQDPGLGLRLIYFSYDVKMKEKGDIPEGYSVSREKKERFSLILESASTNQTSMYLCASSSKDRNTEAFFGQGTRLTVV.

The V gene is TRBV18, the J gene TRBJ2-5; 7 nucleotides align to TRBD1. The CDR3 sequence is 13 residues long. Trimming took 2 bases from V and 4 from J; bases not matched to a gene: 1. From germline, CDR1 is KGHSH and CDR2 LQKENI. The CDR3 DNA reads as TGTGCCAGCTCACCAAGACAGGGAGAGACCCAGTACTTC. Translation: CASSPRQGETQYF.

This chain connects TRBV5-1 to TRBJ1-1; D is unclear. Per germline, CDR1 SGHRS and CDR2 YFSETQ. The V and J ends lost 2 bases and 2 bases respectively, with 13 bases between them. CDR3 length: 15 residues. CDR3 bases: TGCGCCAGCAGCTTAACTCTTCAAGTTAACACTGAAGCTTTCTTT. Encoded protein: CASSLTLQVNTEAFF.

The chain has TRBV3-1 (or the pseudogene TRBV3-2) and TRBJ1-1; D call uncertain. Germline V CDR1 and CDR2: LGHDT, YNNKEL (reference sequence). CDR3 length equals 16 residues. V lost 5 bases and J 4 bases, leaving 20 bases between the germline ends. DNA for the CDR3: TGTGCCAGCAGCGAAATTGGAAGCGGTGGGAGCACTGAAGCTTTCTTT. The encoded protein is CASSEIGSGGSTEAFF.

The chain links TRBV19 to TRBJ2-1; D unclear. The V end was cut by 2 bases, the J end by 3 bases, with 5 bases between. The CDR3 is 13 residues long. Germline assignment: CDR1 LNHDA and CDR2 SQIVND (reference sequence). CDR3 protein: CASSISLYNEQFF. CDR3 DNA sequence: TGTGCCAGTAGTATAAGCCTCTACAATGAGCAGTTCTTC.

This chain links TRBV7-2 with TRBJ1-6, with D possibly TRBD1 on 5 matching bases. CDR3 length equals 15 residues. V was cut by 2 bases and J by 7 bases, with 12 bases left in between. CDR1 is SGHTA, CDR2 FQGNSA, per germline. The CDR3 DNA follows: TGTGCCAGCAGCTTAACGGGAGCAGGGAATTCACCCCTCCACTTT. Its protein product is CASSLTGAGNSPLHF. Supplemented by reference TRBV7-2 and TRBJ1-6, the full variable domain reads GAGVSQSPSNKVTEKGKDVELRCDPISGHTALYWYRQSLGQGLEFLIYFQGNSAPDKSGLPSDRFSAERTGGSVSTLTIQRTQQEDSAVYLCASSLTGAGNSPLHFGNGTRLTVT.

DNA of the CDR3: TGTGCCATCAGTGGAAGGACAGGGTCATCCTCGAATGGCTACACCTTC. It yields the protein CAISGRTGSSSNGYTF. The V and J genes are TRBV10-3 and TRBJ1-2; 8 positions agree with TRBD1. The CDR3 sequence is 16 residues long. V dropped 4 bases and J dropped 6; count of bases not matched to a gene: 13. Germline CDR1 reads ENHRY; CDR2 reads SYGVKD.

CDR3 protein: CASSQELAAGGDEQFF. The CDR3 DNA reads TGTGCCAGCAGCCAGGAGCTCGCAGCGGGGGGGGATGAGCAGTTCTTC. The chain links TRBV5-4 to TRBJ2-1; 10 bases line up with TRBD2. The CDR3 totals 16 residues. Germline V gene data show CDR1 as SGHNT and CDR2 as YYREEE (reference sequence). After removal of 4 bases from V and 8 bases from J, the junction contained 12 bases not matched to a gene.

The V call is TRBV28, the J call TRBJ2-7, with D uncertain. Looked up from germline, CDR1 is MDHEN and CDR2 is SYDVKM. Trimming stripped 5 bases from V and 2 bases from J, with 19 bases between. This CDR3 contains 16 residues. The CDR3 reads CASSTRITARTYEQYF. As DNA, the CDR3 is TGTGCCAGCAGTACCCGTATCACAGCAAGAACCTACGAGCAGTACTTC.

The CDR3 spells CASSLDASSYEQYF. The CDR3 coding sequence is TGTGCCAGCAGCTTAGATGCCAGCTCCTACGAGCAGTACTTC. The rearrangement joins TRBV11-2 to TRBJ2-7; D is unresolved. Trimming pared 0 bases from V and 0 bases from J, leaving 6 bases between. Germline assignment: CDR1 SGHAT and CDR2 FQNNGV. The CDR3 sequence is 14 residues long.

The rearrangement links TRBV27 to TRBJ1-3; D not resolved. The CDR3 consists of 15 residues. V shed 3 bases and J shed 0 bases, with 9 bases lying between them. From germline, CDR1 is MNHEY and CDR2 SMNVEV (reference sequence). CDR3 in DNA: TGTGCCAGCAGTTTTGGGAGTCCCTCTGGAAACACCATATATTTT. This encodes CASSFGSPSGNTIYF.

V and J are TRBV4-1 and TRBJ1-2; TRBD1 might be the D (5 bases). Between the trimmed V and J ends, which lost 0 bases and 8 bases, there was a span of 22 bases. CDR1 is MGHRA and CDR2 is YSYEKL in the germline V gene. The CDR3 loop spans 17 amino acids. The DNA for the CDR3 is TGCGCCAGCAGCCAAGATTTTGCAGGGCTCTGGTCGGAGGGCTACACCTTC. Residues: CASSQDFAGLWSEGYTF.

This chain connects TRBV30 to TRBJ2-1; unclear D gene. The V and J ends lost 1 base and 8 bases respectively, with 9 bases between them. The CDR3 consists of 12 residues. Germline V CDR1 and CDR2: GTSNPN, SVGIG (reference sequence). The CDR3: CAWSAPSDEQFF. Here the CDR3 DNA reads TGTGCCTGGAGTGCCCCGAGCGATGAGCAGTTCTTC. Using reference TRBV30 and TRBJ2-1 for the parts outside the CDR3, the full variable domain is SQTIHQWPATLVQPVGSPLSLECTVEGTSNPNLYWYRQAAGRGLQLLFYSVGIGQISSEVPQNLSASRPQDRQFILSSKKLLLSDSGFYLCAWSAPSDEQFFGPGTRLTVL.

The rearrangement joins TRBV29-1 to TRBJ1-1, with 8 positions matching TRBD1. This CDR3 has 13 residues. The germline V gene encodes CDR1 SQVTM and CDR2 ANQGSEA. The trim removed 5 bases at V and 2 bases at J, leaving 4 bases unmatched. CDR3 loop: CSVLDRENTEAFF. The CDR3 nucleotides are TGCAGCGTTCTGGACAGGGAAAACACTGAAGCTTTCTTT.

The chain is built from TRBV5-6 and TRBJ1-2; 7 bases match TRBD1. The CDR3 length is 14 residues. The germline V gene encodes CDR1 SGHDT and CDR2 YYEEEE. V trimming: 3 bases; J trimming: 4 bases; junction bases outside the gene matches: 6. The DNA for the CDR3 is TGTGCCAGCAGCTCGGGGACAGCTCCCTATGGCTACACCTTC. It is translated as CASSSGTAPYGYTF.

The chain recombines TRBV7-6 with TRBJ1-3; 7 nucleotides agree with TRBD1. The trim removed 5 bases at V and 0 bases at J, leaving 4 bases unmatched. The germline gives CDR1 SGHVS, CDR2 FNYEAQ. This CDR3 is 15 amino acids long. The CDR3 DNA follows: TGTGCCAGCAGCCTAGGGGGCAGCTCTGGAAACACCATATATTTT. This gives the protein CASSLGGSSGNTIYF. The full variable domain, rest sourced from reference TRBV7-6 and TRBJ1-3, is GAGVSQSPRYKVTKRGQDVALRCDPISGHVSLYWYRQALGQGPEFLTYFNYEAQQDKSGLPNDRFSAERPEGSISTLTIQRTEQRDSAMYRCASSLGGSSGNTIYFGEGSWLTVV.

The table lists this clone with a few counts. The chain couples TRBV12-3 or TRBV12-4 to TRBJ1-5, with D possibly TRBD1 on 5 matching bases. The CDR3 has 13 residues. Deletions cut 3 bases from V and 7 bases from J, with 10 bases between. The CDR3 nucleotides are TGTGCCAGCAGTTTGGGGCTCGGGCAGCCCCAGCATTTT. The encoded protein is CASSLGLGQPQHF.

The rearrangement links TRBV28 to TRBJ1-5, with 10 bases fitting TRBD1. V trimming: 6 bases; J trimming: 5 bases; junction bases outside the gene matches: 1. CDR1 is MDHEN and CDR2 is SYDVKM in the germline V gene. The CDR3 consists of 13 residues. The CDR3 loop is CASRGTGDQPQHF. The CDR3 DNA follows: TGTGCCAGCAGGGGGACAGGGGATCAGCCCCAGCATTTT.

The V gene is TRBV27, the J gene TRBJ1-5; no clear D. Trimming removed 5 bases at V and 5 bases at J, with 10 bases between. From germline, CDR1 is MNHEY and CDR2 SMNVEV (reference sequence). The CDR3 is 13 amino acids. As DNA, the CDR3 is TGTGCCAGCAGTCTTAAGCAAGATCAGCCCCAGCATTTT. Its translation is CASSLKQDQPQHF.

The chain couples TRBV5-4 to TRBJ2-1; 7 bases agree with TRBD2. V lost 0 bases and J lost 0; bases outside the gene matches: 0. The CDR3 has 15 residues. In germline, CDR1 is SGHNT, CDR2 YYREEE (reference sequence). The CDR3 sequence: CASSLGTSSYNEQFF. The CDR3 DNA sequence: TGTGCCAGCAGCTTGGGGACTAGCTCCTACAATGAGCAGTTCTTC.

The J gene is TRBJ1-1, the V gene TRBV27, with a possible D match to TRBD1 (6 bases). Germline V gene lookup returns CDR1 MNHEY and CDR2 SMNVEV (reference sequence). The CDR3 has 15 residues. The V end was cut by 3 bases, the J end by 11 bases, with 22 bases between. The DNA for the CDR3 is TGTGCCAGCAGTTTGGCCCCGGGGGGCGCCGGACAGGCTTTCTTT. It specifies CASSLAPGGAGQAFF.

CDR3 sequence (DNA): TGTGCCAGCAGCAAGGGACAGCCACAAGAGACCCAGTACTTC. Amino acid sequence: CASSKGQPQETQYF. The chain recombines TRBV5-8 with TRBJ2-5; 7 nucleotides line up with TRBD1. CDR3 size: 14 residues. Per the germline V gene, CDR1 is SGHTS and CDR2 is YDEGEE. After removal of 4 bases from V and 2 bases from J, the junction contained 5 bases not matched to a gene. Complete variable domain (other parts from reference TRBV5-8 and TRBJ2-5): EAGVTQSPTHLIKTRGQQATLRCSPISGHTSVYWYQQALGLGLQFLLWYDEGEERNRGNFPPRFSGRQFPNYSSELNVNALELEDSALYLCASSKGQPQETQYFGPGTRLLVL.

This sequence joins TRBV19 and TRBJ2-1; possible D gene TRBD1, 5 bases. Per germline, CDR1 LNHDA and CDR2 SQIVND (reference sequence). Between the trimmed V and J ends, which lost 5 bases and 3 bases, there was a span of 14 bases. The CDR3 contains 15 residues. This CDR3 is CASSPPQGFYNEQFF. The CDR3 DNA reads as TGTGCCAGTAGTCCCCCCCAGGGTTTCTACAATGAGCAGTTCTTC.

V gene TRBV18 combines with J gene TRBJ2-5; no clear D gene. V gave up 3 bases and J gave up 1 base, with 9 bases separating them. In germline, CDR1 is KGHSH, CDR2 LQKENI. This CDR3 contains 14 residues. The chain's CDR3 is CASSPRRSQETQYF. CDR3 DNA sequence: TGTGCCAGCTCACCGAGAAGGAGCCAAGAGACCCAGTACTTC.

The V call is TRBV11-1, the J call TRBJ1-6, with D possibly being TRBD1 (5 bases). The CDR3 spans 14 residues. Germline V gene data show CDR1 as SGHAT and CDR2 as FQDESV (reference sequence). V lost 2 bases and J 10 bases, leaving 12 bases between the germline ends. In DNA, the CDR3 is TGTGCCAGCAGCTTAATGGACAAAGGCTCACCCCTCCACTTT. It yields the protein CASSLMDKGSPLHF.